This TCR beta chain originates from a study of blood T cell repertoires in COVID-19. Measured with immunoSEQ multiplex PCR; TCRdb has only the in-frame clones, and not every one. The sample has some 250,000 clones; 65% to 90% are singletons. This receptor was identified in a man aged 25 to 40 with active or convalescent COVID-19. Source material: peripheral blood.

The DNA for the CDR3 is TGTGCCAGCAGCGAACCGGGACAGGGCCAATATGGCTACACCTTC. As protein: CASSEPGQGQYGYTF. V usage is TRBV7-9 and J usage is TRBJ1-2; 9 bases align to TRBD1. The CDR3 totals 15 residues. CDR1 is SEHNR and CDR2 is FQNEAQ in the germline V gene (reference sequence). After removal of 5 bases from V and 5 bases from J, the junction contained 9 bases not matched to a gene.